The source of this T cell receptor beta chain is a study of identical twins. TCRdb passed the 5' RACE reads through MiXCR, listing each CDR3 protein once. The table lists some 790,000 distinct CDR3 sequences, roughly 18% of them singletons, with around 14% in the top ten. The V and J ends lost 0 bases and 7 bases respectively, with 7 bases between them. CDR1 is LNHNV and CDR2 is YYDKDF in the germline V gene (reference sequence). The CDR3 has 13 residues. Separately, the same data were catalogued under a study of T cells expressing NK-cell markers. This second study notes: Among eight sequenced donors, seven carried HCMV seropositivity while one was seronegative. Of the CD8+ T cell pool in about 6 donors, roughly 1.0-7.5% was accounted for by dominant NKG2C+ clonotypes. One observes that, in several donors, these clonotypes were also the leading ones within the CD3+CD56-NKG2C+ fraction.

The chain recombines TRBV15 with TRBJ1-5; D call uncertain. Input material: PBMCs. The clonotype originates from a woman aged 18-35 years in good health. The CDR3 sequence: CATSRDRSQPQHF. CDR3 nucleotides: TGTGCCACCAGCAGAGATCGATCGCAGCCCCAGCATTTT.